This T cell receptor (beta chain) comes out of a study of blood T cell repertoires in COVID-19. The V gene's germline CDR1 is SNHLY and CDR2 FYNNEI. The CDR3 runs to 15 residues. The ends were cut back, 6 bases at V and 6 bases at J, with 18 bases in the middle. Sequencing used immunoSEQ multiplex PCR; TCRdb keeps in-frame clones, though not all of them. Among some 330,000 clones listed, about 87% were seen once. Material for sequencing was PBMCs or T cells enriched from blood (not recorded which). This TCR was sampled from a man in his forties in a cohort exposed to, infected with or recovered from COVID-19 (not recorded which). This chain uses TRBV2 with TRBJ1-5; tentative D call: TRBD1 (5 bases). The CDR3 reads CASRDRRAGGQPQHF. The DNA for the CDR3 is TGTGCCAGCAGGGACCGACGGGCCGGGGGTCAGCCCCAGCATTTT.